This T cell receptor beta chain was recovered during a study of cytomegalovirus exposure and HLA in healthy donors. A note on this clone: The antigen remains undetermined.

Primers: 60 Vbeta forward and 13 Jbeta reverse. Produced via immunoSEQ multiplex PCR; TCRdb's table is partial and in-frame only. The sample yields around 100,000 clones, around 61% seen once. From germline, CDR1 is KGHSH and CDR2 LQKENI. The CDR3 length is 13 residues. V lost 2 bases, J lost 1 base, and 5 bases lay in between. Study results and caveats: Many donors carried some public TCRs, although rarity characterized most TCR sequences. Among CMV-associated TCR beta chains, most appeared HLA-restricted in a later analysis. The study reported that TCR beta sequences accurately predicted HLA-A and HLA-B alleles in most subjects. When the data were analyzed later, several of the most significant clusters appeared to be linked to common viral pathogens.

The receptor's source is a woman younger than 45 in good health and CMV-seronegative. The sequenced material came from PBMCs. The gene calls are TRBV18 and TRBJ2-5; D remains ambiguous. For the CDR3, the DNA is TGTGCCAGCTCACCAGACTTCCAAGAGACCCAGTACTTC. It codes for CASSPDFQETQYF.